The rows below give T cell receptor beta chains drawn from one sample of a study of blood T cell repertoires in COVID-19. Only in-frame clones appear in the TCRdb table, and some are missing; sequencing was by immunoSEQ multiplex PCR. This table holds roughly 200,000 clones, around 85% found once. The sequenced sample consisted of PBMCs or T cells enriched from blood (not recorded which). All receptors come from a man in his forties who had recovered from COVID-19. Both conserved end residues are part of each CDR3. The D gene is left open where the match is weak. Size tells how often a clone was seen (once, few, many) or the class of an expanded clone, and some rows leave it out.

j_gene: TRBJ1-1
d_gene: TRBD1
v_gene: TRBV9
abundance: -
CDR3aa: CASSGNTGVGILNGEAFF
CDR3nt: TGTGCCAGCAGTGGAAACACAGGGGTCGGGATATTGAACGGTGAAGCTTTCTTT

j_gene: TRBJ2-3
d_gene: -
v_gene: TRBV6-4
abundance: -
CDR3aa: CASSASGTYTDTQYF
CDR3nt: TGTGCCAGCAGTGCCTCCGGGACTTATACAGATACGCAGTATTTT

j_gene: TRBJ1-5
d_gene: TRBD1
v_gene: TRBV29-1
abundance: once
CDR3aa: CSALGTGTGQPQHF
CDR3nt: TGCAGCGCCCTCGGGACAGGGACCGGTCAGCCCCAGCATTTT

j_gene: TRBJ2-1
d_gene: TRBD2
v_gene: TRBV5-1
abundance: -
CDR3aa: CASSFAGTSDYNEQFF
CDR3nt: TGCGCCAGCAGCTTCGCCGGGACTAGCGACTACAATGAGCAGTTCTTC

j_gene: TRBJ2-2
d_gene: -
v_gene: TRBV27
abundance: -
CDR3aa: CASSLSRVGGSGTGELFF
CDR3nt: TGTGCCAGCAGTTTATCCCGGGTTGGGGGGAGCGGAACCGGGGAGCTGTTTTTT

j_gene: TRBJ2-5
d_gene: -
v_gene: TRBV5-6
abundance: -
CDR3aa: CASSLGYEETQYF
CDR3nt: TGTGCCAGCAGCTTGGGCTACGAAGAGACCCAGTACTTC

j_gene: TRBJ2-1
d_gene: -
v_gene: TRBV19
abundance: -
CDR3aa: CASSPGYNEQFF
CDR3nt: TGTGCCAGTAGTCCGGGTTACAATGAGCAGTTCTTC

j_gene: TRBJ1-2
d_gene: TRBD1
v_gene: TRBV11-1
abundance: -
CDR3aa: CASSQPGQGTNYGYTF
CDR3nt: TGTGCCAGCAGCCAACCGGGACAGGGTACTAACTATGGCTACACCTTC

j_gene: TRBJ2-1
d_gene: TRBD2
v_gene: TRBV7-2
abundance: once
CDR3aa: CASSLVLRLAALDEQFF
CDR3nt: TGTGCCAGCAGCTTAGTTCTTCGACTAGCGGCGCTCGATGAGCAGTTCTTC

j_gene: TRBJ1-2
d_gene: TRBD1
v_gene: TRBV7-2
abundance: -
CDR3aa: CASSTGTVYGYTF
CDR3nt: TGTGCCAGCAGCACCGGGACAGTTTATGGCTACACCTTC

j_gene: TRBJ1-2
d_gene: TRBD1
v_gene: TRBV12-3/TRBV12-4
abundance: -
CDR3aa: CASRGDSYGYTF
CDR3nt: TGTGCCAGCAGAGGGGACAGCTATGGCTACACCTTC

j_gene: TRBJ1-2
d_gene: -
v_gene: TRBV5-6
abundance: once
CDR3aa: CASSLQGSVYGYTF
CDR3nt: TGTGCCAGCAGCCTTCAGGGTTCGGTCTATGGCTACACCTTC

j_gene: TRBJ1-2
d_gene: TRBD1
v_gene: TRBV20-1
abundance: -
CDR3aa: CSASLQGGGYTF
CDR3nt: TGCAGTGCTAGTTTACAGGGGGGAGGCTACACCTTC

j_gene: TRBJ2-2
d_gene: -
v_gene: TRBV30
abundance: -
CDR3aa: CAWSTGLTGELFF
CDR3nt: TGTGCCTGGAGTACAGGGCTCACCGGGGAGCTGTTTTTT

j_gene: TRBJ1-2
d_gene: -
v_gene: TRBV28
abundance: -
CDR3aa: CASSLGGDSVSLNYGYTF
CDR3nt: TGTGCCAGCAGTTTGGGGGGGGATTCGGTGTCGCTGAATTATGGCTACACCTTC

j_gene: TRBJ2-7
d_gene: TRBD1
v_gene: TRBV2
abundance: -
CDR3aa: CASSEWGQGPLEQYF
CDR3nt: TGTGCCAGCAGTGAATGGGGACAGGGGCCCCTCGAGCAGTACTTC

j_gene: TRBJ1-3
d_gene: -
v_gene: TRBV28
abundance: -
CDR3aa: CASISRRGGNTIYF
CDR3nt: TGTGCCAGCATATCCCGTAGGGGCGGAAACACCATATATTTT

j_gene: TRBJ1-1
d_gene: -
v_gene: TRBV30
abundance: -
CDR3aa: CAWSSWGQVTEAFF
CDR3nt: TGTGCCTGGAGTTCGTGGGGGCAAGTCACTGAAGCTTTCTTT

j_gene: TRBJ1-6
d_gene: -
v_gene: TRBV2
abundance: -
CDR3aa: CASSLDSYNSPLHF
CDR3nt: TGTGCCAGCAGTTTGGACAGTTATAATTCACCCCTCCACTTT

j_gene: TRBJ2-2
d_gene: -
v_gene: TRBV28
abundance: -
CDR3aa: CASSGGWGTNTGELFF
CDR3nt: TGTGCCAGCAGTGGGGGGTGGGGGACTAACACCGGGGAGCTGTTTTTT

j_gene: TRBJ2-1
d_gene: TRBD1
v_gene: TRBV7-9
abundance: -
CDR3aa: CASSLAGDRGGYNEQFF
CDR3nt: TGTGCCAGCAGCCTCGCGGGCGACAGGGGCGGGTACAATGAGCAGTTCTTC

j_gene: TRBJ1-1
d_gene: -
v_gene: TRBV19
abundance: -
CDR3aa: CASSSDLRAGATRFTEAFF
CDR3nt: TGTGCCAGTAGTTCAGACCTACGGGCAGGGGCGACCAGATTCACTGAAGCTTTCTTT

j_gene: TRBJ2-1
d_gene: TRBD2
v_gene: TRBV7-9
abundance: -
CDR3aa: CASRHGTSDNEQFF
CDR3nt: TGTGCCAGCAGGCACGGGACTAGCGACAATGAGCAGTTCTTC

j_gene: TRBJ1-1
d_gene: TRBD1
v_gene: TRBV28
abundance: -
CDR3aa: CASRNRDRQEAFF
CDR3nt: TGTGCCAGCAGGAACCGGGACAGGCAAGAAGCTTTCTTT

j_gene: TRBJ1-1
d_gene: -
v_gene: TRBV29-1
abundance: -
CDR3aa: CSAVGQLNTEAFF
CDR3nt: TGCAGCGCAGTCGGACAGTTGAACACTGAAGCTTTCTTT

j_gene: TRBJ2-3
d_gene: TRBD2
v_gene: TRBV27
abundance: -
CDR3aa: CASSSPEAGAIDTQYF
CDR3nt: TGTGCCAGCAGTTCCCCCGAAGCGGGAGCGATAGATACGCAGTATTTT

j_gene: TRBJ1-1
d_gene: -
v_gene: TRBV12-3/TRBV12-4
abundance: once
CDR3aa: CASSSWEYEAFF
CDR3nt: TGTGCCAGCAGTTCCTGGGAGTATGAAGCTTTCTTT

j_gene: TRBJ1-2
d_gene: TRBD1
v_gene: TRBV28
abundance: -
CDR3aa: CASSLRPGQGADGYTF
CDR3nt: TGTGCCAGCAGTTTACGCCCCGGACAGGGGGCGGATGGCTACACCTTC

j_gene: TRBJ2-3
d_gene: -
v_gene: TRBV5-1
abundance: -
CDR3aa: CASSLEIYTDTQYF
CDR3nt: TGCGCCAGCAGCTTGGAAATTTACACAGATACGCAGTATTTT

j_gene: TRBJ1-2
d_gene: TRBD1
v_gene: TRBV6-1
abundance: -
CDR3aa: CASSEVQGNYGYTF
CDR3nt: TGTGCCAGCAGTGAAGTACAGGGGAACTATGGCTACACCTTC

j_gene: TRBJ1-4
d_gene: -
v_gene: TRBV2
abundance: -
CDR3aa: CASSPQLAGNEKLFF
CDR3nt: TGTGCCAGCAGCCCCCAATTGGCAGGGAATGAAAAACTGTTTTTT